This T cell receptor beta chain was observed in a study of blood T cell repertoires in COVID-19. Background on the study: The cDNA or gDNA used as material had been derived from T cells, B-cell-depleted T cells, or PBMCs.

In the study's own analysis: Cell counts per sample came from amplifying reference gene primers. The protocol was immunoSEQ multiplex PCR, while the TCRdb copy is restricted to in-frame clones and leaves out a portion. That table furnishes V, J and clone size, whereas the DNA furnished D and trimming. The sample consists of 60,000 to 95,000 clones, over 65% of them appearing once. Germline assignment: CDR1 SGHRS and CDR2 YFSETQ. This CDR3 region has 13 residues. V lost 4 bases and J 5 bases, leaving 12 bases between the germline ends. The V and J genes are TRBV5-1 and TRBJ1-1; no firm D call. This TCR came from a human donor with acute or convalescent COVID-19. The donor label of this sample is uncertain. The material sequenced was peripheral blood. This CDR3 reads CASSREARTEAFF. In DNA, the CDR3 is TGCGCCAGCAGCCGGGAAGCGAGGACTGAAGCTTTCTTT.